This T cell receptor beta chain was sequenced in a study of early stage breast cancer tumors (dated by TCRdb to the late 2010s). Background for the entire study: Of the approximately 15 invasive breast tumors, approximately 11 were found to be estrogen receptor-positive, progesterone receptor-positive and HER2-negative. About 65% of the 12 ER+/PR+/HER2- tumors were invasive ductal carcinomas, while the other four were invasive lobular carcinomas. A read coverage of roughly 10-fold per sample was achieved on average. Across all samples, 2,651,842 templates representing about 1,100,000 unique clonotypes were detected. The paper's findings and limits, for the study overall: Enriched TCRB sequences shared across patients were mostly commonly generated sequences, unlikely to play an important role in the tumor microenvironment. Because the cohort was small, a breakdown by tumor subtype could not be done. Chain pairing and functional markers such as CD4, CD8 and FOXP3 were not captured by bulk genomic DNA sequencing of unsorted cells. Repertoires from blood and normal breast were more alike than repertoires from blood and tumor, and in 14 of 16 patients, comparing each tissue with blood separated tumor from normal. Compared with adjacent normal breast tissue, tumors had roughly 2.5-fold higher T cell density and higher clonality.

Each sample was amplified in two independent genomic DNA replicates, using 0.5 to 0.6 ug for blood and 1.5 ug for tumor or normal breast. TCRB sequencing of genomic DNA was carried out with the ImmunoSeq Intro kit according to the manufacturer's instructions. Multiplex PCR ran around 30 cycles with proprietary primers and spike-in control sequences for absolute quantification. An 87-bp fragment spanning the CDR3 and flanking V and J genes was sequenced with single-end 150-bp reads. Each lane of an Illumina MiSeq using version 3.0 chemistry carried seven multiplexed samples, with two replicates per sample. The authors' pipeline ran thus. Raw data were processed with the vendor's proprietary pipeline, and both replicates were merged into a single result per sample. Productive rearrangements sharing the V-gene family, CDR3 amino acid sequence and J-gene segment were defined as clonotypes. Clonality was computed as 1 minus the normalized Shannon entropy (Pielou evenness) of TCRB abundances. To estimate T cell density, the total number of templates was divided by the input cell count, which was inferred from how much DNA went in. Total repertoire diversity and clonality were estimated with Recon using default parameters. A clonotype counted as tumor-enriched if its abundance in tumor exceeded 0.1% and was at least 32-fold higher than its abundance in normal breast. The table was pulled from immuneACCESS by TCRdb, which kept in-frame rearrangements only. Such tables lose some clones; where checked, under half of the loss comes from unresolved V genes, and the rest has no known cause. Clonal size and the V and J genes are those of that table, whereas D and trimming came from the DNA. This sample comprises about 9,000 clones, roughly 68% of them detected only once. Around 7% of the sample is in the top ten clones.

Concerning this clone itself: It has no known antigen specificity. No base quality information exists; no much larger clone differs at one position.

The germline V gene yields SGHNT for CDR1 and YENEEA for CDR2. V and J lose 5 bases and 1 base, and a span of 17 bases separates them. The CDR3, cysteine through phenylalanine, is 17 amino acids long. Only CDR3 DNA remains: 51 bases, in frame from the first base. Dicing about 17-50 mg of tumor tissue typically produced more than 2.5 ug of DNA. The study profiled bulk TCR beta-chain repertoires in matched peripheral blood, tumor and adjacent normal breast tissue taken from approximately 15 patients with early-stage breast cancer. After resection, visually identified tumor tissue was excised and placed in prechilled RNAlater. Using a TissueLyser II, about 17-55 mg of tumor tissue was diced and homogenized in RLTplus buffer with beta-mercaptoethanol and antifoaming agent. The Qiagen AllPrep DNA/RNA Mini kit was used for genomic DNA extraction.

The receptor comes from a person aged 45 to 59 with breast cancer. The sequenced sample was breast tumor tissue. Rearrangement joined TRBV11-3 to TRBJ2-2, with TRBD2 tentatively as D gene (7 bases match). In nucleotides, the sequence is TGTGCCAGCAGCCAGTCTCTCGGGGGGCAGAACACCGGGGAGCTGTTTTTT. This yields the protein CASSQSLGGQNTGELFF.